The clone carrying this T cell receptor beta chain was observed a handful of times. This sample is drawn from a study of CD8+CD57+ T cells in acquired aplastic anemia. The template for TCR beta VDJ and CDR3 sequence profiling was genomic DNA. Using its own MiXCR run on the reads, TCRdb lists one record per CDR3 protein. The sample records roughly 130,000 distinct CDR3 sequences, around 50% being singletons. This receptor was taken from a human donor in good health, serving as a control. The sample comprised sorted CD4+, CD8+, or CD8+CD57+ T cells (not recorded which) from PBMCs.

CDR3 coding DNA: TGTGCCACCAGCAGAGATGTCAGGGGTAGCGAGCAGTACTTC. The encoded protein is CATSRDVRGSEQYF. This chain links TRBV15 with TRBJ2-7; D perhaps matches TRBD1 (6 bases). CDR3 length: 14 amino acids. V lost 0 bases to trimming and J lost 6 bases, with 12 bases between them. Germline V gene lookup returns CDR1 LNHNV and CDR2 YYDKDF (reference sequence).